The present T cell receptor beta chain was sequenced within a study of molecular identifiers for immune sequencing clone quantification. TCRdb called the PCR reads again in MiXCR, with one record for every CDR3 protein. The sample lists 300,000 to 400,000 distinct CDR3 sequences, 20% to 25% occurring once. Per germline, CDR1 MNHEY and CDR2 SMNVEV (reference sequence). This CDR3 is built from 16 residues. Trimming cost V 5 bases and J 9 bases; bases outside gene matches: 14. Sequencing used naive CD8+ T cells from blood, with Jurkat cell RNA spiked in. Subset given: FACS-sorted CD8+CD4-CCR7+CD45RA+ naive T cells. This clonotype was sampled from a human donor in good health. Some libraries in this study had Jurkat cell RNA spiked in. The genes are TRBV27 and TRBJ2-1; 9 bases align to TRBD2. The chain's CDR3 is CASSPAYVAGAGEQFF. CDR3 DNA: TGTGCCAGCAGTCCCGCCTATGTAGCGGGAGCTGGTGAGCAGTTCTTC.